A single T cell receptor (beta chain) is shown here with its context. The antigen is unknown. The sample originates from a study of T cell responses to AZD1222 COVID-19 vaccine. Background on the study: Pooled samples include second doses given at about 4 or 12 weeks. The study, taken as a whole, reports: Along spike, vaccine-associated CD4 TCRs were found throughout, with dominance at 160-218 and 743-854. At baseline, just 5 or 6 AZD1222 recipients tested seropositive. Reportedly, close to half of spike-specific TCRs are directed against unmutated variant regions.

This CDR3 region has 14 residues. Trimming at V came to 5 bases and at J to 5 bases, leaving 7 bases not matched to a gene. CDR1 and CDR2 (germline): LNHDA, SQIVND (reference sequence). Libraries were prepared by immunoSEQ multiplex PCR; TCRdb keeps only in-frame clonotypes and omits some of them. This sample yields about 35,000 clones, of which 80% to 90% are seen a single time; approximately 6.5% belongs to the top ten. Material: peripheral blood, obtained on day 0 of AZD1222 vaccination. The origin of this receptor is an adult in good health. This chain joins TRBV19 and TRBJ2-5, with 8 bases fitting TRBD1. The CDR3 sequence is CASSARTGYETQYF. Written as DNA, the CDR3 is TGTGCCAGTAGTGCGCGGACAGGGTACGAGACCCAGTACTTC.